Included here is one T cell receptor beta chain sequence, with context. Its antigen is not identified. These data come from a study of cytomegalovirus exposure and HLA in healthy donors. Study-level background: According to later analysis, the same platform produced the roughly 110 validation and approximately 700 first-cohort repertoires. Points from the study as a whole: First-cohort TCR clusters tended to co-occur in the approximately 110 validation repertoires, a later analysis found. Cytomegalovirus-associated TCR beta chains were listed, numbering approximately 150.

The protocol was immunoSEQ multiplex PCR, while the TCRdb copy is restricted to in-frame clones and leaves out a portion. This repertoire shows some 140,000 clones, about 80% found once; its top ten account for 25% to 30%. This TCR came from a man aged 30-40 years in good health and CMV-seropositive. Material: PBMCs.

The CDR3 region has the DNA TGCGCCAGCACCCCAGAGGGGGTGAACAATGAGCAGTTCTTC. Translation gives CASTPEGVNNEQFF. The chain carries TRBV5-1 and TRBJ2-1; D is perhaps TRBD1 (6 bases). The CDR3 extends over 14 amino acids. V dropped 6 bases and J dropped 5 bases, with 15 bases sitting between them. Germline CDR1 is SGHRS and CDR2 is YFSETQ.